This record covers a single T cell receptor (beta chain). This specimen belongs to a study of technical replicates of blood from a handful of donors. Method: immunoSEQ multiplex PCR; TCRdb's copy keeps in-frame clones and lacks some. Here the sample spans more than 55,000 clones, approximately 90% being singletons. The length of the CDR3 is 13 residues. V shed 6 bases and J shed 2 bases, with 10 bases lying between them. Germline CDR1 and CDR2: MNHNS and SASEGT. This receptor was identified in a human donor in good health. Sample: T cells isolated from PBMCs. J is TRBJ1-1 and V is TRBV6-1; D is undetermined. CDR3 coding DNA: TGTGCCAGCAGGAGATCCGGTAACACTGAAGCTTTCTTT. Translated: CASRRSGNTEAFF.